The 28 T cell receptor beta chains below all came from one sample that was sequenced in a study of blood T cell repertoires in COVID-19. Some clones are missing from TCRdb's copy, which holds only in-frame ones; the method was immunoSEQ multiplex PCR. The sample gives tens of thousands of clones, approximately 84% of which show up once; approximately 27% is in the top ten. Sequenced input: peripheral blood. Receptor source: a human donor in a cohort sampled during active COVID-19.

The chain uses TRBV5-4 and TRBJ2-1; TRBD1 matches 10 bases. V dropped 4 bases and J dropped 7; count of bases not matched to a gene: 11. The CDR3 has 16 residues. CDR1 and CDR2 from the germline V gene are SGHNT and YYREEE (reference sequence). The CDR3 reads CASSMTTGGRGNEQFF. The CDR3 nucleotides are TGTGCCAGCAGCATGACGACAGGGGGCAGAGGGAATGAGCAGTTCTTC.

The rearrangement joins TRBV18 to TRBJ2-2; a weak D match, TRBD1 (6 bases). The V end was cut by 5 bases, the J end by 2 bases, with 12 bases between. The CDR3 is 15 residues long. Germline V gene lookup returns CDR1 KGHSH and CDR2 LQKENI. The CDR3 region is CASSRQDRNTGELFF. The CDR3 region has the DNA TGTGCCAGCTCAAGACAGGACAGAAACACCGGGGAGCTGTTTTTT.

CDR3 sequence: CASSFDRDNSPLHF. CDR3 sequence (DNA): TGTGCCAGCAGCTTTGACAGAGATAATTCACCCCTCCACTTT. This rearrangement joins TRBV5-4 to TRBJ1-6; D might be TRBD1 (5 bases). CDR1 is SGHNT, CDR2 YYREEE, per germline (reference sequence). CDR3 length: 14 residues. V was clipped by 2 bases and J by 5 bases, with 8 bases between them.

The chain joins TRBV11-3 to TRBJ2-1; 7 positions agree with TRBD2. Germline CDR1 is SGHNT and CDR2 is YENEEA. CDR3 length: 16 amino acids. The V segment lost 5 bases and the J segment 4 bases; nucleotides outside the gene matches: 11. CDR3 in amino acids: CASSPHGGGRYNEQFF. CDR3 in DNA: TGTGCCAGCAGCCCCCATGGGGGGGGGAGGTACAATGAGCAGTTCTTC.

The chain links TRBV6-6 to TRBJ2-4, with D possibly TRBD1 on 5 matching bases. This CDR3 comprises 16 residues. V lost 5 bases and J lost 1, with 15 bases in between. Looked up from germline, CDR1 is MNHNY and CDR2 is SVGAGI (reference sequence). The CDR3 sequence is CASSTPYQGAKNIQYF. As DNA, the CDR3 is TGTGCCAGCAGTACCCCTTACCAGGGCGCCAAAAACATTCAGTACTTC.

The rearrangement uses TRBV11-2 and TRBJ2-7; a weak D match, TRBD1 (6 bases). Germline CDR1 is SGHAT and CDR2 is FQNNGV. V was clipped by 4 bases and J by 0 bases, with 22 bases between them. This CDR3 has 18 amino acids. The CDR3 sequence: CASSSIGTRGGYSYEQYF. CDR3 coding DNA: TGTGCCAGCAGCTCCATCGGGACAAGGGGCGGGTACTCCTACGAGCAGTACTTC.

This chain links TRBV12-3 or TRBV12-4 with TRBJ2-3; D is perhaps TRBD2 (5 bases). Trimming shortened V by 3 bases and J by 2 bases, and 6 bases separated the two germline ends. This CDR3 is built from 13 residues. CDR3 protein: CASSLRDTDTQYF. CDR3 bases: TGTGCCAGCAGTTTGAGGGACACAGATACGCAGTATTTT.

This chain links TRBV2 with TRBJ2-6, with a possible D match to TRBD2 (5 bases). The germline CDR1 and CDR2 sequences are SNHLY and FYNNEI. The V gene lost 7 bases and the J gene lost 0 bases, with 10 bases spanning the gap. The CDR3 spans 15 residues. CDR3 in amino acids: CASTREGSGANVLTF. CDR3 sequence (DNA): TGTGCCAGCACCCGAGAGGGCTCTGGGGCCAACGTCCTGACTTTC.

V gene TRBV6-4 combines with J gene TRBJ2-7; the D is unclear. Germline V gene lookup returns CDR1 MRHNA and CDR2 SNTAGT. Between the trimmed V and J ends, which lost 6 bases and 6 bases, there was a span of 12 bases. The CDR3 loop spans 12 amino acids. CDR3 amino acids: CASRGRVLEQYF. DNA of the CDR3: TGTGCCAGCAGGGGTCGGGTCCTCGAGCAGTACTTC.

A note on this clone: This same CDR3 is encoded by further DNA sequences in the sample. The V gene is TRBV6-6, the J gene TRBJ2-3; TRBD1 matches at 9 bases. The V gene's germline CDR1 is MNHNY and CDR2 SVGAGI (reference sequence). The CDR3 extends over 14 amino acids. J gave up 6 bases and V 6 bases, and 7 bases lay outside the gene matches. CDR3 nucleotide sequence: TGTGCCAGCAGCCCGGGACAGGGCGGGGATACGCAGTATTTT. Amino acid sequence: CASSPGQGGDTQYF.

A few counts support this clone. J is TRBJ2-3 and V is TRBV21-1; the DNA was not used to check the table's D call, TRBD1. TRBV21-1 is assigned pseudogene status. CDR3 length equals 16 residues. The CDR3 is CASSKRTGPSTDTQYF. In DNA form, the CDR3 reads TGTGCCAGCAGCAAACGGACAGGGCCGAGCACAGATACGCAGTATTTT.

J is TRBJ1-4 and V is TRBV13; possible D gene TRBD1, 5 bases. Germline CDR1 is PRHDT and CDR2 is FYEKMQ (reference sequence). Deletions cut 4 bases from V and 3 bases from J, with 9 bases between. This CDR3 is 14 amino acids long. The CDR3 DNA reads as TGTGCCAGCAGCTGGGAGGGGTCTAATGAAAAACTGTTTTTT. Its protein is CASSWEGSNEKLFF.

The V call is TRBV5-1, the J call TRBJ1-1; D might be TRBD1 (5 bases). The length of the CDR3 is 17 residues. Germline assignment: CDR1 SGHRS and CDR2 YFSETQ. Trimming removed 0 bases from V and 3 bases from J, with 18 bases in between. The CDR3 sequence is CASSLVAGTGGHTEAFF. The CDR3 DNA follows: TGCGCCAGCAGCTTGGTGGCCGGAACAGGTGGGCACACTGAAGCTTTCTTT.

CDR3 in DNA: TGTGCCAGCAGCCTTCGGGGGGCGGCCAACAATGAGCAGTTCTTC. Its translation: CASSLRGAANNEQFF. The rearrangement links TRBV3-1 (or the pseudogene TRBV3-2) to TRBJ2-1, with D perhaps TRBD2 (7 bases). Germline V lookup: CDR1 LGHDT, CDR2 YNNKEL (reference sequence). Trimming stripped 4 bases from V and 5 bases from J, with 15 bases between. The CDR3 runs to 15 residues.

The chain couples TRBV3-1 (or the pseudogene TRBV3-2) to TRBJ2-5; 9 bases agree with TRBD1. The junction had 3 bases not matched to a gene; V was cut back by 3 bases and J by 7 bases. The CDR3 spans 13 residues. Germline V gene data show CDR1 as LGHDT and CDR2 as YNNKEL (reference sequence). CDR3 amino acids: CASSQGTGWTQYF. CDR3 nucleotides: TGTGCCAGCAGCCAGGGGACAGGGTGGACCCAGTACTTC.

This chain links TRBV5-1 with TRBJ1-1; tentative D call: TRBD1 (5 bases). CDR1 and CDR2 from the germline V gene are SGHRS and YFSETQ. The V gene lost 5 bases and the J gene lost 3 bases, with 14 bases spanning the gap. This CDR3 region has 14 residues. This chain's CDR3 is CASSLQGGDTEAFF. DNA for the CDR3: TGCGCCAGCAGTCTTCAGGGTGGGGACACTGAAGCTTTCTTT. Supplemented by reference TRBV5-1 and TRBJ1-1, the full variable domain reads KAGVTQTPRYLIKTRGQQVTLSCSPISGHRSVSWYQQTPGQGLQFLFEYFSETQRNKGNFPGRFSGRQFSNSRSEMNVSTLELGDSALYLCASSLQGGDTEAFFGQGTRLTVV.

J is TRBJ1-2 and V is TRBV12-3 or TRBV12-4, with 8 nucleotides matching TRBD1. The V gene end was trimmed by 6 bases and the J gene end by 8 bases; junction bases not matched to a gene: 5. The CDR3 runs 12 residues. CDR3: CASSPGGWGYTF. CDR3 nucleotide sequence: TGTGCCAGCAGCCCAGGGGGCTGGGGCTACACCTTC.

V gene TRBV9 combines with J gene TRBJ2-1, with 11 bases identical to TRBD2. V lost 4 bases and J lost 2; bases outside the gene matches: 8. There are 17 residues in the CDR3. Germline V CDR1 and CDR2: SGDLS, YYNGEE. CDR3 protein: CASSPLGTSGTYNEQFF. CDR3 sequence (DNA): TGTGCCAGCAGCCCCCTTGGGACTAGCGGCACCTACAATGAGCAGTTCTTC.

This clone was seen more than once but under ten times. V is TRBV5-5 and J is TRBJ1-2; D remains ambiguous. This CDR3 comprises 13 residues. Per germline, CDR1 SGHKS and CDR2 YYEKEE (reference sequence). Trimming removed 1 base at V and 4 bases at J, with 8 bases between. The CDR3 nucleotides are TGTGCCAGCAGCTTGCGAGATAGCTATGGCTACACCTTC. Its translation: CASSLRDSYGYTF.

V and J are TRBV28 and TRBJ1-2; 8 bases agree with TRBD1. This CDR3 is 15 amino acids long. Germline CDR1 and CDR2: MDHEN and SYDVKM. Trimming took 1 base from V and 6 from J; bases not matched to a gene: 7. DNA of the CDR3: TGTGCCAGCAGTTTATTCTCCGGGACAGGAGATGGCTACACCTTC. It translates to CASSLFSGTGDGYTF.

The chain combines TRBV18 with TRBJ1-1, with TRBD1 as a possible D gene (6 bases). The CDR3 is 13 residues long. V shed 6 bases and J shed 2 bases, with 10 bases lying between them. Germline CDR1 reads KGHSH; CDR2 reads LQKENI. The CDR3 DNA sequence: TGTGCCAGCTCCCTACAGGGTAACACTGAAGCTTTCTTT. Translation gives CASSLQGNTEAFF.

The rearrangement joins TRBV7-2 to TRBJ2-7; TRBD2 matches at 10 bases. V shed 4 bases, J shed 0 bases, and the junction held 3 bases outside the gene matches. This CDR3 has 15 residues. Germline V gives CDR1 SGHTA, CDR2 FQGNSA. The CDR3 DNA sequence: TGTGCCAGCAGCTCTCTAGCGGGGGCCTCCTACGAGCAGTACTTC. It is translated as CASSSLAGASYEQYF.

This clone was recorded a few times. CDR3 amino acids: CASSLAAGHYEQYF. CDR3 sequence (DNA): TGTGCCAGCAGCTTAGCCGCGGGGCACTACGAGCAGTACTTC. This chain joins TRBV7-2 and TRBJ2-7; a weak D match, TRBD2 (6 bases). This CDR3 has 14 amino acids. CDR1 SGHTA and CDR2 FQGNSA come from the germline V gene. The V end lost 0 bases, the J end lost 3 bases, and 9 bases lay between the germline ends.

The sample holds a few counts of this clone. This chain connects TRBV5-1 to TRBJ2-7; 9 nucleotides agree with TRBD1. V shed 4 bases and J 6 bases; nucleotides not matched to a gene: 8. From germline, CDR1 is SGHRS and CDR2 YFSETQ. CDR3 length: 14 residues. CDR3 DNA sequence: TGCGCCAGCAGCGAGGGGACAGGGCTATCCGAGCAGTACTTC. Protein product: CASSEGTGLSEQYF.

This sequence joins TRBV28 and TRBJ2-7; TRBD1 aligns across 8 bases. V shed 6 bases and J 3 bases; nucleotides not matched to a gene: 4. This CDR3 comprises 13 residues. CDR1 MDHEN and CDR2 SYDVKM come from the germline V gene. The CDR3 nucleotides read TGTGCCAGCAGCCCCGGACAGGGCTACGAGCAGTACTTC. Protein: CASSPGQGYEQYF.

This clone appeared once. V and J are TRBV20-1 and TRBJ1-5, with D unresolved. The CDR3 totals 14 residues. Germline V gene lookup returns CDR1 DFQATT and CDR2 SNEGSKA (reference sequence). Trimming took 3 bases from V and 0 from J, leaving 9 bases between them. This chain's CDR3 is CSASSVYSNQPQHF. The CDR3 nucleotides read TGCAGTGCTAGTTCAGTATATAGCAATCAGCCCCAGCATTTT.

The genes are TRBV27 and TRBJ2-2; TRBD2 aligns across 7 bases. With 1 base clipped from V and 4 bases from J, the junction kept 9 bases outside the gene matches. Germline assignment: CDR1 MNHEY and CDR2 SMNVEV (reference sequence). The CDR3 length is 17 residues. CDR3 sequence reads: CASSLLGGGPSTGELFF. In DNA, the CDR3 is TGTGCCAGCAGTTTATTGGGGGGGGGACCCTCCACCGGGGAGCTGTTTTTT.

V is TRBV6-1 and J is TRBJ2-7; TRBD2 aligns across 9 bases. The CDR3 contains 16 residues. V was clipped by 4 bases and J by 5 bases; unmatched bases: 12. Looked up from germline, CDR1 is MNHNS and CDR2 is SASEGT. DNA of the CDR3: TGTGCCAGCAGTGGGAATAGCGGGAGTGGATTCCACGAGCAGTACTTC. As protein: CASSGNSGSGFHEQYF.